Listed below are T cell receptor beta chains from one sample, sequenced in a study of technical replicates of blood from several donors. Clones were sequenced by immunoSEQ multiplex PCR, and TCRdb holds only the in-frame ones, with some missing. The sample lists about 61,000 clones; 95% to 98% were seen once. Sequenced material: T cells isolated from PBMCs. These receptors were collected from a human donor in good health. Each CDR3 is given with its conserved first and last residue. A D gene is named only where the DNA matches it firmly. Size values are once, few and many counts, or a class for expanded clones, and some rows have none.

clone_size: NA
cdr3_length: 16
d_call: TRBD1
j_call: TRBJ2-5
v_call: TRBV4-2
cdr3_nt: TGTGCCAGCAGCCAAGAGGGACAGGGAGCCCAAGAGACCCAGTACTTC
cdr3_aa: CASSQEGQGAQETQYF

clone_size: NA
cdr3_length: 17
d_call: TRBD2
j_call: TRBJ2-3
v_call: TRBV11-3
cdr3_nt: TGTGCCAGCAGCTCCAGGACTAGCGGGGGGAACACAGATACGCAGTATTTT
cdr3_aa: CASSSRTSGGNTDTQYF

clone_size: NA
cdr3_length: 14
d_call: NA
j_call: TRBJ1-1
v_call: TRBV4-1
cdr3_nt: TGCGCCAGCAGCCAAGATGGGAGGGGGACTGAAGCTTTCTTT
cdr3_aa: CASSQDGRGTEAFF

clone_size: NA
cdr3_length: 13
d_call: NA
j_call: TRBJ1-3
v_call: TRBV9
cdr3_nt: TGTGCCAGCAGCGTAGAGCCTGGAAACACCATATATTTT
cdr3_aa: CASSVEPGNTIYF

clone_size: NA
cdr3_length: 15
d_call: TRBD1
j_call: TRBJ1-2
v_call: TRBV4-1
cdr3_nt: TGCGCCAGCAGACATACGGACCGGGACAGGGTGGACTACACCTTC
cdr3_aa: CASRHTDRDRVDYTF

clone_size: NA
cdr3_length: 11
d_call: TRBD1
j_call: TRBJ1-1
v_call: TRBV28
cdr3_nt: TGTGCCAGCAGTCAGGGGGATGAAGCTTTCTTT
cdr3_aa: CASSQGDEAFF

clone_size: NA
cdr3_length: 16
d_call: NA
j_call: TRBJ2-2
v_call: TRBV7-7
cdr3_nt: TGTGCTAGCAGCTTATATGCTACTATGAACACCGGGGAGCTGTTTTTT
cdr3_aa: CASSLYATMNTGELFF

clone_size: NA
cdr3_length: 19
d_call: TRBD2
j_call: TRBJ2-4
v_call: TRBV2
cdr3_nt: TGTGCCAGCAGTGATACCGGGACTAGCGGGACAAGTGCTAAAAACATTCAGTACTTC
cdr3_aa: CASSDTGTSGTSAKNIQYF

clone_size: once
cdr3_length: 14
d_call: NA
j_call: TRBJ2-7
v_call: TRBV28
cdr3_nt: TGTGCCAGCTGTTTAGGGACAAGAACCTACGAGCAGTACTTC
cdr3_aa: CASCLGTRTYEQYF

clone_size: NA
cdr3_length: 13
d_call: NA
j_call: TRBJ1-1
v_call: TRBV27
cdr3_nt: TGTGCCAGCACCGACCGAAGACAGCTTGAAGCTTTCTTT
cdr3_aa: CASTDRRQLEAFF

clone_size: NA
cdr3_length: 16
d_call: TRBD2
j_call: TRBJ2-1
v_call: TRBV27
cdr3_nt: TGTGCCAGCAGTTTGCGGGGACTAGCGGGGGTAAATGAGCAGTTCTTC
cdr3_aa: CASSLRGLAGVNEQFF